This T cell receptor beta chain was identified during a study of T cell clones after liver transplantation. Study-level information: TCRbeta sequencing after a pre-transplant mixed lymphocyte reaction identified graft-donor-reactive clones, later tracked in post-transplant blood.

Findings of the study overall: Graft donor-reactive T cells possibly entered the graft instead of undergoing deletion.

On this clone: As yet, its antigen is unknown.

CDR1 is MNHNY and CDR2 is SVGAGI in the germline V gene (reference sequence). CDR3 length: 14 residues. Trimming pared 0 bases from V and 6 bases from J, leaving 11 bases between. This table comes from immunoSEQ multiplex PCR, and its TCRdb copy is limited to in-frame clones, with some not included. This sample has roughly 73,000 clones, with 80% found just once. The chain carries TRBV6-6 and TRBJ1-1, with D possibly matching TRBD1 (5 bases). This receptor was taken from a human donor who received a liver transplant. The material sequenced was CD4+ T cells from blood, taken before liver transplant. The CDR3 protein is CASSYSAGDAEAFF. The CDR3 DNA follows: TGTGCCAGCAGTTACTCGGCGGGGGACGCTGAAGCTTTCTTT.